The rows below give T cell receptor beta chains drawn from one sample of a study of cytomegalovirus exposure and HLA in healthy donors. Sequencing was performed with immunoSEQ multiplex PCR; in TCRdb, only in-frame clones are kept and a portion is missing. This sample has about 170,000 clones; approximately 87% occur once, and the top ten carry 5% to 7%. What was sequenced was PBMCs. These receptors originate from a woman aged 25 to 39 in good health and CMV-seronegative. CDR3s include the opening cysteine and the closing phenylalanine or tryptophan. The D gene is left open where the match is weak. Clone size is given for some rows only: seen once, a few or many times, or a class if the clone is expanded.

d_gene: .; v_gene: TRBV27; abundance: .; j_gene: TRBJ2-7; len: 14; CDR3aa: CASSFGQGRYEQYF; CDR3nt: TGTGCCAGCAGTTTTGGGCAGGGGCGGTACGAGCAGTACTTC
d_gene: TRBD2; v_gene: TRBV7-8; abundance: .; j_gene: TRBJ2-5; len: 17; CDR3aa: CASSLLAWAGGGETQYF; CDR3nt: TGTGCCAGCAGCTTACTCGCGTGGGCGGGAGGGGGTGAGACCCAGTACTTC
d_gene: .; v_gene: TRBV9; abundance: .; j_gene: TRBJ1-3; len: 14; CDR3aa: CASSGGDSGNTIYF; CDR3nt: TGTGCCAGCAGCGGGGGAGACTCTGGAAACACCATATATTTT
d_gene: TRBD1; v_gene: TRBV28; abundance: .; j_gene: TRBJ2-1; len: 15; CDR3aa: CASSLHGTGSNEQFF; CDR3nt: TGTGCCAGCAGTTTACACGGGACAGGGAGCAATGAGCAGTTCTTC
d_gene: .; v_gene: TRBV6-5; abundance: .; j_gene: TRBJ2-5; len: 13; CDR3aa: CASSDSDEETQYF; CDR3nt: TGTGCCAGCAGCGACAGTGATGAAGAGACCCAGTACTTC
d_gene: .; v_gene: TRBV6-5; abundance: .; j_gene: TRBJ1-2; len: 15; CDR3aa: CASSYSQDNNYGYTF; CDR3nt: TGTGCCAGCAGTTACTCACAGGACAATAACTATGGCTACACCTTC
d_gene: TRBD1; v_gene: TRBV2; abundance: .; j_gene: TRBJ1-5; len: 15; CDR3aa: CASSAYGQGNQPQHF; CDR3nt: TGTGCCAGCAGTGCCTACGGACAGGGAAATCAGCCCCAGCATTTT
d_gene: TRBD2; v_gene: TRBV9; abundance: once; j_gene: TRBJ2-2; len: 16; CDR3aa: CASSAPSGGGTGELFF; CDR3nt: TGTGCCAGCAGCGCGCCTAGCGGGGGGGGCACCGGGGAGCTGTTTTTT
d_gene: TRBD2; v_gene: TRBV6-6; abundance: .; j_gene: TRBJ2-1; len: 15; CDR3aa: CASSATSGIMAGEFF; CDR3nt: TGTGCCAGCAGTGCCACTAGCGGGATAATGGCGGGGGAGTTCTTC
d_gene: .; v_gene: TRBV6-5; abundance: .; j_gene: TRBJ1-5; len: 10; CDR3aa: CASGGQPQHF; CDR3nt: TGTGCCAGCGGGGGGCAGCCCCAGCATTTT
d_gene: .; v_gene: TRBV5-4; abundance: few; j_gene: TRBJ2-7; len: 14; CDR3aa: CASSLEVGNNEQYF; CDR3nt: TGTGCCAGCAGCTTGGAGGTTGGGAATAACGAGCAGTACTTC
d_gene: TRBD1; v_gene: TRBV2; abundance: once; j_gene: TRBJ2-7; len: 16; CDR3aa: CASRPDRGSLRPEQYF; CDR3nt: TGTGCCAGCAGACCCGACAGGGGGTCGCTCCGTCCCGAGCAGTACTTC
d_gene: TRBD1; v_gene: TRBV5-1; abundance: .; j_gene: TRBJ2-3; len: 17; CDR3aa: CASSLELTGNPTDTQYF; CDR3nt: TGCGCCAGCAGCTTAGAATTGACAGGGAATCCGACAGATACGCAGTATTTT
d_gene: TRBD2; v_gene: TRBV7-2; abundance: .; j_gene: TRBJ2-7; len: 16; CDR3aa: CASSLVASGRRNEQYF; CDR3nt: TGTGCCAGCAGCTTAGTAGCTAGCGGGAGACGGAACGAGCAGTACTTC
d_gene: TRBD1; v_gene: TRBV29-1; abundance: once; j_gene: TRBJ2-7; len: 12; CDR3aa: CSALTGLGEQYF; CDR3nt: TGCAGCGCCCTGACAGGGCTCGGCGAGCAGTACTTC
d_gene: .; v_gene: TRBV5-1; abundance: .; j_gene: TRBJ1-1; len: 15; CDR3aa: CASSLEIRGNTEAFF; CDR3nt: TGCGCCAGCAGCTTGGAAATAAGAGGGAACACTGAAGCTTTCTTT
d_gene: .; v_gene: TRBV5-4; abundance: .; j_gene: TRBJ2-1; len: 12; CDR3aa: CASSLANDEQFF; CDR3nt: TGTGCCAGCAGCTTGGCCAACGATGAGCAGTTCTTC
d_gene: TRBD1; v_gene: TRBV6-6; abundance: .; j_gene: TRBJ1-2; len: 14; CDR3aa: CASSYPRGNYGYTF; CDR3nt: TGTGCCAGCAGTTACCCCAGGGGGAACTATGGCTACACCTTC
d_gene: TRBD2; v_gene: TRBV5-4; abundance: .; j_gene: TRBJ2-6; len: 20; CDR3aa: CASSRAGTSGRGAGANVLTF; CDR3nt: TGTGCCAGCAGCCGGGCTGGGACTAGCGGGAGGGGCGCTGGGGCCAACGTCCTGACTTTC
d_gene: .; v_gene: TRBV2; abundance: .; j_gene: TRBJ2-7; len: 10; CDR3aa: CASAQWEQYF; CDR3nt: TGTGCCAGCGCCCAGTGGGAGCAGTACTTC
d_gene: .; v_gene: TRBV5-6; abundance: .; j_gene: TRBJ1-2; len: 14; CDR3aa: CASSLVGGMHGYTF; CDR3nt: TGTGCCAGCAGCTTGGTTGGGGGGATGCATGGCTACACCTTC
d_gene: TRBD2; v_gene: TRBV7-6; abundance: .; j_gene: TRBJ2-1; len: 20; CDR3aa: CASSFGLAGGRTAMGNEQFF; CDR3nt: TGTGCCAGCAGCTTTGGACTAGCGGGAGGTCGAACCGCGATGGGGAATGAGCAGTTCTTC
d_gene: .; v_gene: TRBV27; abundance: .; j_gene: TRBJ1-4; len: 17; CDR3aa: CASTLSGVPSTNEKLFF; CDR3nt: TGTGCCAGCACCCTCAGCGGGGTCCCCTCAACTAATGAAAAACTGTTTTTT
d_gene: .; v_gene: TRBV28; abundance: .; j_gene: TRBJ1-1; len: 13; CDR3aa: CASSPTRAPEAFF; CDR3nt: TGTGCCAGCAGTCCAACCCGAGCCCCTGAAGCTTTCTTT
d_gene: .; v_gene: TRBV5-1; abundance: .; j_gene: TRBJ1-1; len: 15; CDR3aa: CASSLQGVMNTEAFF; CDR3nt: TGCGCCAGCAGCTTGCAGGGAGTAATGAACACTGAAGCTTTCTTT
d_gene: .; v_gene: TRBV7-6; abundance: .; j_gene: TRBJ2-3; len: 16; CDR3aa: CASSLVALRETDTQYF; CDR3nt: TGTGCCAGCAGCTTAGTGGCGTTGAGGGAGACAGATACGCAGTATTTT
d_gene: .; v_gene: TRBV29-1; abundance: .; j_gene: TRBJ2-1; len: 13; CDR3aa: CSVLTQGPGGPFF; CDR3nt: TGCAGCGTTTTGACCCAGGGCCCCGGAGGGCCGTTCTTC
d_gene: .; v_gene: TRBV19; abundance: .; j_gene: TRBJ1-6; len: 13; CDR3aa: CASSTHPDSPLHF; CDR3nt: TGTGCCAGTAGTACTCACCCAGATTCACCCCTCCACTTT
d_gene: .; v_gene: TRBV9; abundance: .; j_gene: TRBJ2-3; len: 15; CDR3aa: CASSVEGQHSDTQYF; CDR3nt: TGTGCCAGCAGCGTAGAGGGGCAACATTCTGATACGCAGTATTTT
d_gene: .; v_gene: TRBV7-2; abundance: .; j_gene: TRBJ1-2; len: 15; CDR3aa: CASSLETGKWVGYTF; CDR3nt: TGTGCCAGCAGCTTAGAGACCGGGAAATGGGTTGGCTACACCTTC
d_gene: TRBD2; v_gene: TRBV30; abundance: .; j_gene: TRBJ2-1; len: 14; CDR3aa: CAWAGTSGNNEQFF; CDR3nt: TGTGCCTGGGCCGGGACTAGCGGGAACAATGAGCAGTTCTTC
d_gene: .; v_gene: TRBV11-2; abundance: .; j_gene: TRBJ1-1; len: 13; CDR3aa: CASSSTTLTEAFF; CDR3nt: TGTGCCAGCAGCTCCACGACTCTTACTGAAGCTTTCTTT
d_gene: .; v_gene: TRBV5-1; abundance: .; j_gene: TRBJ2-5; len: 16; CDR3aa: CASSLADFGGTETQYF; CDR3nt: TGCGCCAGCAGCTTGGCCGATTTCGGGGGTACAGAGACCCAGTACTTC
d_gene: .; v_gene: TRBV4-3; abundance: .; j_gene: TRBJ2-7; len: 15; CDR3aa: CASSQDRRGVDEQYF; CDR3nt: TGCGCCAGCAGCCAAGATCGGAGGGGTGTAGACGAGCAGTACTTC
d_gene: TRBD1; v_gene: TRBV15; abundance: .; j_gene: TRBJ1-4; len: 15; CDR3aa: CATTLGQGQNEKLFF; CDR3nt: TGTGCCACTACGTTAGGACAGGGCCAGAATGAAAAACTGTTTTTT
d_gene: TRBD1; v_gene: TRBV6-1; abundance: .; j_gene: TRBJ1-1; len: 17; CDR3aa: CASREFYDRGLNTEAFF; CDR3nt: TGTGCCAGCAGAGAATTTTATGACAGGGGCCTGAACACTGAAGCTTTCTTT
d_gene: .; v_gene: TRBV19; abundance: .; j_gene: TRBJ2-1; len: 13; CDR3aa: CASSNLGRNEQFF; CDR3nt: TGTGCCAGTAGTAACCTAGGTCGAAATGAGCAGTTCTTC
d_gene: .; v_gene: TRBV30; abundance: .; j_gene: TRBJ1-2; len: 12; CDR3aa: CAWSEQNYGYTF; CDR3nt: TGTGCCTGGAGCGAACAGAACTATGGCTACACCTTC
d_gene: .; v_gene: TRBV2; abundance: .; j_gene: TRBJ2-6; len: 13; CDR3aa: CASRDPGANVLTF; CDR3nt: TGTGCCAGCAGGGACCCTGGGGCCAACGTCCTGACTTTC
d_gene: .; v_gene: TRBV5-6; abundance: .; j_gene: TRBJ2-1; len: 12; CDR3aa: CASSLYHNEQFF; CDR3nt: TGTGCCAGCAGCTTGTATCACAATGAGCAGTTCTTC
d_gene: .; v_gene: TRBV10-3; abundance: many; j_gene: TRBJ1-2; len: 18; CDR3aa: CAISEIRLTGQRSHGYTF; CDR3nt: TGTGCCATCAGTGAGATACGGCTCACAGGTCAACGGTCCCACGGCTACACCTTC
d_gene: .; v_gene: TRBV30; abundance: .; j_gene: TRBJ2-3; len: 14; CDR3aa: CAWADGSYTDTQYF; CDR3nt: TGTGCCTGGGCGGATGGGTCTTACACAGATACGCAGTATTTT
d_gene: .; v_gene: TRBV5-1; abundance: few; j_gene: TRBJ2-3; len: 12; CDR3aa: CASSPARDTQYF; CDR3nt: TGCGCCAGCAGCCCAGCAAGGGATACGCAGTATTTT
d_gene: .; v_gene: TRBV9; abundance: .; j_gene: TRBJ2-7; len: 14; CDR3aa: CASSYGLEGYEQYF; CDR3nt: TGTGCCAGCAGCTACGGTCTGGAGGGCTACGAGCAGTACTTC
d_gene: TRBD1; v_gene: TRBV27; abundance: once; j_gene: TRBJ2-7; len: 12; CDR3aa: CASRGPGGEQYF; CDR3nt: TGTGCCAGCAGAGGGCCAGGGGGCGAGCAGTACTTC
d_gene: .; v_gene: TRBV14; abundance: .; j_gene: TRBJ1-6; len: 15; CDR3aa: CASSQESIFNSPLHF; CDR3nt: TGTGCCAGCAGCCAAGAGAGCATATTTAATTCACCCCTCCACTTT
d_gene: .; v_gene: TRBV11-2; abundance: .; j_gene: TRBJ1-2; len: 13; CDR3aa: CASSNSGTYGYTF; CDR3nt: TGTGCCAGCAGCAACTCGGGGACCTATGGCTACACCTTC
d_gene: .; v_gene: TRBV9; abundance: .; j_gene: TRBJ2-7; len: 13; CDR3aa: CASSVALSYEQYF; CDR3nt: TGTGCCAGCAGCGTAGCCTTATCCTACGAGCAGTACTTC
d_gene: .; v_gene: TRBV27; abundance: .; j_gene: TRBJ1-1; len: 14; CDR3aa: CASSPHSGNTEAFF; CDR3nt: TGTGCCAGCAGTCCACATTCGGGGAACACTGAAGCTTTCTTT